This T cell receptor (beta chain) is drawn from a study of cytomegalovirus exposure and HLA in healthy donors. General observations from the study: Clonal expansion, a later analysis showed, was greater in HLA-associated TCR beta chains than in equally common others. Further analysis was carried out later, and it showed several of the most significant clusters appearing linked to common viral pathogens. TCR beta chain V- and J-gene trimming was linked, in a later analysis, to a missense variant in DCLRE1C. A prior analysis recorded that most TCR beta V segments were productive about 90% or about 30% of the time.

The germline V gene has CDR1 MDHEN and CDR2 SYDVKM. The length of the CDR3 is 12 residues. The V segment lost 9 bases and the J segment 5 bases; nucleotides outside the gene matches: 3. This clone occurred a few times. Its cognate antigen is unknown. The PCR was carried out with 60 Vbeta primers and 13 Jbeta primers. The repertoire was sequenced with immunoSEQ multiplex PCR; TCRdb's copy has only in-frame clones and lacks some. The table has 95,000 to 100,000 clones, roughly 75% seen once. This TCR was recovered from a woman aged 55-69 years in good health and CMV-seronegative. The sequenced material came from PBMCs. The V call is TRBV28, the J call TRBJ2-3, with 9 bases identical to TRBD2. The chain's CDR3 is CASGLARDTQYF. DNA of the CDR3: TGTGCCAGTGGACTAGCGCGAGATACGCAGTATTTT.